The 28 T cell receptor beta chains reported below all come from one sample, sequenced in a study of OX40 agonist ivuxolimab in advanced cancers. Using immunoSEQ multiplex PCR, the repertoire was profiled, and TCRdb retains in-frame clones only, with some absent. The table shows some 79,000 clones, with 88% occurring only once. Sequencing used CD4+ or CD8+ T cells sorted from blood, obtained in a trial of the OX40 agonist ivuxolimab. Receptors originate from an adult with an advanced solid tumor such as melanoma, head and neck, liver or kidney cancer.

Only one count was recorded for this clone. CDR3 sequence: CASSYNVRSGANVLTF. In DNA form, the CDR3 reads TGTGCCAGCAGTTACAATGTGCGCTCTGGGGCCAACGTCCTGACTTTC. The chain has TRBV6-5 and TRBJ2-6, with D unresolved. CDR3 length equals 16 residues. V was trimmed by 2 bases and J by 0 bases, leaving 8 bases between them. Looked up from germline, CDR1 is MNHEY and CDR2 is SVGAGI.

The V and J genes are TRBV7-9 and TRBJ1-5, with D perhaps matching TRBD1 (5 bases). The CDR3 consists of 14 residues. In germline, CDR1 is SEHNR, CDR2 FQNEAQ (reference sequence). Trimming removed 1 base at V and 6 bases at J, with 10 bases between. As DNA, the CDR3 is TGTGCCAGCAGCTTAGAAGGGGTAGCTCAGCCCCAGCATTTT. It encodes CASSLEGVAQPQHF.

This clone was recorded once. This rearrangement joins TRBV5-1 to TRBJ2-3; D is perhaps TRBD1 or TRBD2 (5 bases each). Trimming cost V 2 bases and J 5 bases, with 15 bases left between them. Looked up from germline, CDR1 is SGHRS and CDR2 is YFSETQ. The CDR3 covers 15 residues. This chain's CDR3 is CASSLADKVRDTQYF. In DNA, the CDR3 is TGCGCCAGCAGCTTAGCGGACAAAGTAAGAGATACGCAGTATTTT.

The chain carries TRBV6-6 and TRBJ1-5; D is ambiguous. CDR1 MNHNY and CDR2 SVGAGI come from the germline V gene (reference sequence). This CDR3 is 14 amino acids long. Trimming stripped 5 bases from V and 11 bases from J, with 19 bases between. In nucleotides, the CDR3 is TGTGCCAGCAGTAAAGACGGCCTCAATCGAGCCCAGCATTTT. Translating gives CASSKDGLNRAQHF.

V and J are TRBV10-1 and TRBJ2-1; D not resolved. The CDR3 has 12 residues. The V end was cut by 6 bases, the J end by 5 bases, with 8 bases between. The germline V gene has CDR1 WNHNN and CDR2 SYGVQD (reference sequence). The CDR3: CASRSDHNEQFF. The CDR3 nucleotides are TGCGCCAGCAGGAGCGATCACAATGAGCAGTTCTTC.

This clone is a singleton in its sample. The rearrangement links TRBV6-6 to TRBJ1-1; D unresolved. Trimming removed 2 bases from V and 8 bases from J, with 9 bases in between. The CDR3 totals 12 residues. Per the germline V gene, CDR1 is MNHNY and CDR2 is SVGAGI (reference sequence). The CDR3 protein is CASSYPGREAFF. For the CDR3, the DNA is TGTGCCAGCAGTTACCCGGGGAGGGAAGCTTTCTTT.

V is TRBV27 and J is TRBJ1-2; 7 bases agree with TRBD1. CDR1 MNHEY and CDR2 SMNVEV come from the germline V gene (reference sequence). Trimming at V came to 4 bases and at J to 1 base, leaving 12 bases not matched to a gene. This CDR3 is 17 amino acids long. This chain's CDR3 is CASSSQIDRARNYGYTF. The CDR3 bases are TGTGCCAGCAGTTCCCAAATAGACAGGGCACGTAACTATGGCTACACCTTC.

The DNA for the CDR3 is TGCGCCACCAGGGAAGGCCAAGAGACCCAGTACTTC. Translation: CATREGQETQYF. J is TRBJ2-5 and V is TRBV5-1; possible D gene TRBD1, 5 bases. This CDR3 comprises 12 residues. CDR1 is SGHRS, CDR2 YFSETQ, per germline. With 9 bases removed from V and 1 base from J, the gap between germline ends came to 10 bases.

DNA of the CDR3: TGTGCCAGCAGCCCAAGGACGTTCGGTAGCGGGAGCACAGATACGCAGTATTTT. Encoded protein: CASSPRTFGSGSTDTQYF. The chain has TRBV7-3 and TRBJ2-3; 7 bases fit TRBD2. CDR1 and CDR2 (germline): SGHTA, FQGTGA. CDR3 length: 18 residues. V lost 5 bases and J lost 0; bases outside the gene matches: 14.

The chain employs TRBV7-2 and TRBJ1-2; the match to TRBD1 covers 12 bases. Trimming cost V 5 bases and J 4 bases; bases outside gene matches: 5. Germline V gives CDR1 SGHTA, CDR2 FQGNSA. This CDR3 has 15 amino acids. The CDR3 nucleotides read TGTGCCAGCAGCGCCGGGACAGGGGGCATCTATGGCTACACCTTC. Translation: CASSAGTGGIYGYTF.

This clone was counted between two and nine times. This rearrangement joins TRBV2 to TRBJ1-1; perhaps TRBD1 as D (5 bases). Germline V CDR1 and CDR2: SNHLY, FYNNEI. Trimming stripped 3 bases from V and 4 bases from J, with 9 bases between. The CDR3 covers 13 residues. The CDR3 reads CASSDREGTEAFF. DNA for the CDR3: TGTGCCAGCAGTGACAGGGAAGGCACTGAAGCTTTCTTT.

This chain links TRBV15 with TRBJ2-7; no clear D gene. The CDR3 contains 14 residues. Per germline, CDR1 LNHNV and CDR2 YYDKDF (reference sequence). Trimming removed 5 bases at V and 3 bases at J, with 14 bases between. DNA for the CDR3: TGTGCCACCAGCCGGTCGGGTGGGTACTACGAGCAGTACTTC. This encodes CATSRSGGYYEQYF.

The chain has TRBV23-1 and TRBJ2-3; 11 bases are a match to TRBD2. TRBV23-1 is an ORF for which the function is uncertain. V trimming: 9 bases; J trimming: 4 bases; junction bases outside the gene matches: 9. CDR3 length: 15 residues. Here the CDR3 DNA reads TGCGCCAGGGGCGGTACTAGCGGGAGCTCAGATACGCAGTATTTT. It specifies CARGGTSGSSDTQYF.

Concerning this clone: Within the sample, other DNA sequences also encode this same CDR3. The V and J genes are TRBV27 and TRBJ1-2, with 8 nucleotides matching TRBD1. CDR3 size: 13 residues. Germline V CDR1 and CDR2: MNHEY, SMNVEV (reference sequence). Trimming took 2 bases from V and 6 from J; bases not matched to a gene: 2. CDR3 sequence reads: CASSLTGGDGYTF. CDR3 nucleotide sequence: TGTGCCAGCAGTTTAACAGGGGGTGATGGCTACACCTTC.

The gene calls are TRBV11-2 and TRBJ2-3; D possibly uses TRBD1 or TRBD2 (5 bases each). The germline V gene encodes CDR1 SGHAT and CDR2 FQNNGV. The CDR3 contains 12 residues. Trimming cost V 5 bases and J 9 bases, with 12 bases left between them. CDR3 loop: CASSQLGETQYF. In nucleotides, the CDR3 is TGTGCCAGCAGCCAACTGGGGGAGACGCAGTATTTT.

This CDR3 is CASSLSGTGSYTEAFF. CDR3 in DNA: TGTGCCAGCAGCTTGTCCGGGACAGGGTCTTACACTGAAGCTTTCTTT. This chain connects TRBV7-2 to TRBJ1-1; 9 nucleotides match TRBD1. Germline lookup yields CDR1 SGHTA and CDR2 FQGNSA. This CDR3 has 16 residues. The ends lost 3 bases at V and 3 bases at J; junction bases unmatched: 8. The full variable domain, its missing parts supplied by reference TRBV7-2 and TRBJ1-1, is GAGVSQSPSNKVTEKGKDVELRCDPISGHTALYWYRQSLGQGLEFLIYFQGNSAPDKSGLPSDRFSAERTGGSVSTLTIQRTQQEDSAVYLCASSLSGTGSYTEAFFGQGTRLTVV.

J is TRBJ2-3 and V is TRBV5-1, with D unclear. The CDR3 extends over 15 amino acids. V shed 4 bases and J shed 2 bases, with 14 bases lying between them. Germline V gene sequence: CDR1 SGHRS, CDR2 YFSETQ. The CDR3 nucleotides read TGCGCCAGCAGCCCGCGAAACCTATACACAGATACGCAGTATTTT. Its translation: CASSPRNLYTDTQYF. Using reference TRBV5-1 and TRBJ2-3 for the parts outside the CDR3, the full variable domain is KAGVTQTPRYLIKTRGQQVTLSCSPISGHRSVSWYQQTPGQGLQFLFEYFSETQRNKGNFPGRFSGRQFSNSRSEMNVSTLELGDSALYLCASSPRNLYTDTQYFGPGTRLTVL.

This clone occurred a few times. The gene calls are TRBV25-1 and TRBJ1-2; D call uncertain. The CDR3 totals 12 residues. Germline V lookup: CDR1 MGHDK, CDR2 SYGVNS. The V end was cut by 5 bases, the J end by 5 bases, with 9 bases between. CDR3 residues: CASSSGWYGYTF. CDR3 DNA: TGTGCCAGCAGTTCTGGTTGGTATGGCTACACCTTC.

This chain joins TRBV4-1 and TRBJ1-5, with TRBD1 matching 7 bases. The trim removed 3 bases at V and 5 bases at J, leaving 10 bases unmatched. The CDR3 loop spans 16 amino acids. The germline V gene encodes CDR1 MGHRA and CDR2 YSYEKL. This chain's CDR3 is CASSHPGQVEDQPQHF. The CDR3 DNA reads TGCGCCAGCAGCCATCCCGGACAGGTAGAAGATCAGCCCCAGCATTTT.

The genes are TRBV4-1 and TRBJ2-3, with 7 bases identical to TRBD2. Germline lookup yields CDR1 MGHRA and CDR2 YSYEKL. The length of the CDR3 is 20 residues. V gave up 4 bases and J gave up 1 base; unmatched junction bases: 20. CDR3 region: CASSRDPDSPSGPRTDTQYF. CDR3 sequence (DNA): TGCGCCAGCAGCCGGGACCCGGACTCTCCTAGCGGCCCTCGCACAGATACGCAGTATTTT.

The rearrangement joins TRBV9 to TRBJ2-1; TRBD2 aligns across 12 bases. CDR3 size: 16 residues. CDR1 is SGDLS and CDR2 is YYNGEE in the germline V gene. Trimming took 0 bases from V and 4 from J; bases not matched to a gene: 2. Written as DNA, the CDR3 is TGTGCCAGCAGCGTAGTAGGACTAGCGGGATACAATGAGCAGTTCTTC. This gives the protein CASSVVGLAGYNEQFF.

This chain connects TRBV4-1 to TRBJ1-3; 11 bases are shared with TRBD1. Germline CDR1 MGHRA, CDR2 YSYEKL. This CDR3 contains 17 residues. J was trimmed by 0 bases and V by 2 bases; bases with no gene match: 3. For the CDR3, the DNA is TGCGCCAGCAGCCAATCCGGGACAGGGGGCTCTGGAAACACCATATATTTT. This translates into CASSQSGTGGSGNTIYF.

The rearrangement links TRBV19 to TRBJ2-7; 8 nucleotides line up with TRBD2. With V trimmed by 9 bases and J by 3 bases, 16 bases remained unmatched. This CDR3 has 16 amino acids. Germline V gene lookup returns CDR1 LNHDA and CDR2 SQIVND (reference sequence). Here the CDR3 reads CASPTVRTSLRYEQYF. CDR3 nucleotides: TGTGCCAGCCCTACGGTCCGGACTAGCCTGCGCTACGAGCAGTACTTC. The full variable domain, with the rest looked up from reference TRBV19 and TRBJ2-7, is DGGITQSPKYLFRKEGQNVTLSCEQNLNHDAMYWYRQDPGQGLRLIYYSQIVNDFQKGDIAEGYSVSREKKESFPLTVTSAQKNPTAFYLCASPTVRTSLRYEQYFGPGTRLTVT.

This rearrangement joins TRBV7-6 to TRBJ2-3; TRBD2 agrees at 16 bases. The trim removed 5 bases at V and 4 bases at J, leaving 9 bases unmatched. CDR3 length: 18 amino acids. Germline CDR1 is SGHVS and CDR2 is FNYEAQ. CDR3 sequence reads: CASSKAGTSGRAADTQYF. CDR3 bases: TGTGCCAGCAGCAAAGCCGGGACTAGCGGGAGGGCCGCAGATACGCAGTATTTT.

The DNA for the CDR3 is TGTGCCAGCAGTGAGGGACGGGTTAGCAATCAGCCCCAGCATTTT. It codes for CASSEGRVSNQPQHF. The chain recombines TRBV6-1 with TRBJ1-5, with D perhaps TRBD1 (5 bases). Trimming cost V 3 bases and J 0 bases, with 9 bases left between them. Germline V gives CDR1 MNHNS, CDR2 SASEGT. The length of the CDR3 is 15 residues.

This clone was observed a few times. This chain joins TRBV30 and TRBJ1-3; D is uncertain. V was shortened by 4 bases and J by 0 bases, with 16 bases between the two germline ends. This CDR3 spans 16 amino acids. The germline V gene has CDR1 GTSNPN and CDR2 SVGIG (reference sequence). CDR3: CAWTEDEGFSGNTIYF. CDR3 coding DNA: TGTGCCTGGACGGAGGACGAGGGCTTCTCTGGAAACACCATATATTTT.

The chain combines TRBV30 with TRBJ2-5, with TRBD2 as a possible D gene (6 bases). The CDR3 sequence is 14 residues long. V gave up 4 bases and J gave up 0 bases, with 12 bases separating them. CDR1 GTSNPN and CDR2 SVGIG come from the germline V gene (reference sequence). CDR3 coding DNA: TGTGCCTGGACTGCGGGGTACAACCAAGAGACCCAGTACTTC. Translation: CAWTAGYNQETQYF.

The chain is built from TRBV11-2 and TRBJ2-1, with 9 bases aligning to TRBD2. V lost 4 bases to trimming and J lost 8 bases; unmatched junction nucleotides: 9. CDR1 SGHAT and CDR2 FQNNGV come from the germline V gene. The CDR3 totals 15 residues. The CDR3 nucleotides read TGTGCCAGCAGCTCGGGGACTAGCACGGAACATGAGCAGTTCTTC. As protein: CASSSGTSTEHEQFF.